Given below is one TCR beta chain in context. The assay was immunoSEQ multiplex PCR, and TCRdb's table has in-frame clones only and misses some. This table holds tens of thousands of clones, about 85% found once. This record comes from a study of radiotherapy plus CTLA-4 blockade in lung cancer. Turning to the study itself: Among all patients, about 19% showed objective responses, while about 31% had disease control.

Germline V gene sequence: CDR1 SGHAT, CDR2 FQNNGV. Unmatched junction bases numbered 2, after V lost 1 base and J lost 2 bases. CDR3 length: 14 residues. The TCR comes from a human donor with non-small cell lung cancer who had a complete response to radiotherapy plus ipilimumab. The V gene is TRBV11-2, the J gene TRBJ2-7; 7 nucleotides align to TRBD2. The sequencing here drew on peripheral blood, taken from a patient treated with radiotherapy plus ipilimumab. Written as DNA, the CDR3 is TGTGCCAGCAGCTTAGCGGGAGGTCCCTACGAGCAGTACGTC. This codes for CASSLAGGPYEQYV.